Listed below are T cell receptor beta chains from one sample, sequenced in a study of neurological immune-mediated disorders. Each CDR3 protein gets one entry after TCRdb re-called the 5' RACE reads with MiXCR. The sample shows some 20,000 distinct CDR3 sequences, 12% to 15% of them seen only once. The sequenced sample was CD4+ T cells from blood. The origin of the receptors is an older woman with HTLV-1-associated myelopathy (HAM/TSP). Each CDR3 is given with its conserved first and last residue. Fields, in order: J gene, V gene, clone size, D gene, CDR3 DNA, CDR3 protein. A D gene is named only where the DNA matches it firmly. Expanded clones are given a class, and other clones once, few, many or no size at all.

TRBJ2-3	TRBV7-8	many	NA	TGTGCCAGCAGCTTAATGGCAGATACGCAGTATTTT	CASSLMADTQYF
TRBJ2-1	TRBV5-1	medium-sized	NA	TGCGCCAGCAGCTTGGCAGGGGCCGCTTACAATGAGCAGTTCTTC	CASSLAGAAYNEQFF
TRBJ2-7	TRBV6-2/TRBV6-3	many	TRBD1	TGTGCCAGCACCACCCGGGACAGGGTTCGCGAGCAGTACTTC	CASTTRDRVREQYF
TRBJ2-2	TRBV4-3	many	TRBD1	TGCGCCAGCAGCCTTATTACCGGGACAGGGGGCACCGGGGAGCTGTTTTTT	CASSLITGTGGTGELFF
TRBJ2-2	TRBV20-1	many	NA	TGCAGTGCTTCCTCGGCCGCTCGGGACACCGGGGAGCTGTTTTTT	CSASSAARDTGELFF
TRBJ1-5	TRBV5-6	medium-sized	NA	TGTGCCAGCAGTATAATAGGGGGGCAGCCCCAGCATTTT	CASSIIGGQPQHF
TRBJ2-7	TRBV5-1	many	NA	TGCGCCAGCAGCACGGACGGCTTCTCCTACGAGCAGTACTTC	CASSTDGFSYEQYF
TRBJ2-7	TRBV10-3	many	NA	TGTGCCATCAGTGAACCAGGTTGGACAAGCGAGCAGTACTTC	CAISEPGWTSEQYF
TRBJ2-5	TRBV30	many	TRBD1	TGTGCCTGGAAAGGGACAGGGAAAGAGACCCAGTACTTC	CAWKGTGKETQYF
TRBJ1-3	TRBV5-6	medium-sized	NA	TGTGCCAGCAGCTTGCAAGGCTCTGGAAACACCATATATTTT	CASSLQGSGNTIYF
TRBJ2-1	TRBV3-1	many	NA	TGTGCCAGCAGCCGCGGCCCCTTAGCGGCAAATGAGCAGTTCTTC	CASSRGPLAANEQFF
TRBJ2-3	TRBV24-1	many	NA	TGTGCCACCAGTGAGGTCCAGGGTTTCTTTGGAGATACGCAGTATTTT	CATSEVQGFFGDTQYF
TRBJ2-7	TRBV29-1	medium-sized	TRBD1	TGCAGCGTTGAAGACAGGGGGCTGAACGAGCAGTACTTC	CSVEDRGLNEQYF
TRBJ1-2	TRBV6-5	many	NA	TGTGCCAGCAGTTACTACAGGGAATCCGGCTACACCTTC	CASSYYRESGYTF
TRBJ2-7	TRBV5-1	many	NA	TGCGCCAGCAGCTTGGCCGATGGTTCCTACGAGCAGTACTTC	CASSLADGSYEQYF
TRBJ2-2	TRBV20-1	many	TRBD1	TGCAGTGCTAGACAAACAGGGGGCGATCCCGGGGAGCTGTTTTTT	CSARQTGGDPGELFF
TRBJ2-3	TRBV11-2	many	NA	TGTGCCAGCAGCTGGGTGACGAAAGCAGATACGCAGTATTTT	CASSWVTKADTQYF
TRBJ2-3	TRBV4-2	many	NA	TGTGCCAGCAGCAAAGGAGGGGCAGGGGATACGCAGTATTTT	CASSKGGAGDTQYF
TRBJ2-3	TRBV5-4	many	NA	TGTGCCAGCAGCTTTAGCAGCGGAGGCACAGATACGCAGTATTTT	CASSFSSGGTDTQYF
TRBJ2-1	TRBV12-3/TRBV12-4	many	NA	TGTGCCAGCAGTCCGGCACTGGGATCCTACAATGAGCAGTTCTTC	CASSPALGSYNEQFF
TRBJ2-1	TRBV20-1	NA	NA	TGCAGTGCTGGAGATGAGAGGACAGCCTACAATGAGCAGTTCTTC	CSAGDERTAYNEQFF
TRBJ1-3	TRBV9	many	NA	TGTGCCAGCAGCGTAGGAACAGAGGGAAACACCATATATTTT	CASSVGTEGNTIYF
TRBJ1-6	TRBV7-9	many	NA	TGTGCCAGCAGCTTAGAAGGATCCTATAATTCACCCCTCCACTTT	CASSLEGSYNSPLHF